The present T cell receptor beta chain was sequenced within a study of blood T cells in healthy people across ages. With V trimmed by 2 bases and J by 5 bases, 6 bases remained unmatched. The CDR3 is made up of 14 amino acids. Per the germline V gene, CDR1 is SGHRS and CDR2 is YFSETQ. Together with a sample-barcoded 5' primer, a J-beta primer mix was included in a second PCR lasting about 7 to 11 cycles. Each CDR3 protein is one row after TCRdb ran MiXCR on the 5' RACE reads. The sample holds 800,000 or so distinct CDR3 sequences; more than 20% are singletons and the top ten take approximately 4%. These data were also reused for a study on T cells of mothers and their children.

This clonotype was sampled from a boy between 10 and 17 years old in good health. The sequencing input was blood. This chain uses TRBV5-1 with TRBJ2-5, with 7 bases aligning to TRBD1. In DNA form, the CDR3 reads TGCGCCAGCAGCTTACACGACAGGGCGGAGACCCAGTACTTC. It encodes CASSLHDRAETQYF.